Shown below are 14 T cell receptor beta chains from a single sample sequenced in a study of blood T cells in healthy people across ages. Combining a sample-barcoded 5' primer with a J-beta primer mix, a second PCR ran for 7 to 11 cycles. TCRdb re-derived calls from the 5' RACE reads in MiXCR, one entry per CDR3 protein. The table has about 590,000 distinct CDR3 sequences, around 31% seen once. Sequencing was carried out using blood. The receptors originated from an elderly woman in good health.

There are a few counts of this clonotype. The rearrangement links TRBV20-1 to TRBJ2-3; 9 bases fit TRBD2. The CDR3 runs to 18 residues. Trimming removed 3 bases from V and 0 bases from J; junction bases left unmatched: 13. Germline V gene data show CDR1 as DFQATT and CDR2 as SNEGSKA (reference sequence). The CDR3 DNA is TGCAGTGCTAGCACAGGGACTCGCGGGGGGGGGAGCACAGATACGCAGTATTTT. Its translation is CSASTGTRGGGSTDTQYF.

The V call is TRBV29-1, the J call TRBJ2-1, with TRBD1 identical over 8 bases. Near its end, the DNA agrees better with TRBJ2-7, so the J call may be wrong. The germline V gene has CDR1 SQVTM and CDR2 ANQGSEA. This CDR3 is 14 amino acids long. CDR3 sequence (DNA): TGCAGCTCCCGGCAGGGGGCGGCTTACAATGAGCAGTACTTC. Translation gives CSSRQGAAYNEQYF.

About this clonotype: Possible read error: a much larger clone is one base away. This chain joins TRBV28 and TRBJ2-5; D possibly corresponds to TRBD2 (7 bases). Judging by the DNA end, TRBJ2-1 fits better; the J call may be wrong. The CDR3 extends over 14 amino acids. Germline CDR1 is MDHEN and CDR2 is SYDVKM. CDR3 residues: CASTTSGGVETQFF. The CDR3 nucleotides read TGTGCCAGCACAACCTCGGGGGGCGTGGAGACCCAGTTCTTC.

This clonotype was seen only a few times. The CDR3 loop reads CASSPVSGFTEAFF. The DNA of the CDR3 is TGTGCCAGCAGTCCCGTCTCGGGTTTCACTGAAGCTTTCTTT. The genes are TRBV6-2 or TRBV6-3 and TRBJ1-1; D is ambiguous. Germline loops: CDR1 MNHEY, CDR2 SVGEGT. The CDR3 extends over 14 amino acids. V dropped 5 bases and J dropped 4 bases, with 14 bases sitting between them.

This clonotype was seen ten or more times. This chain uses TRBV6-2 or TRBV6-3 with TRBJ2-1; D not resolved. Germline V gene lookup returns CDR1 MNHEY and CDR2 SVGEGT. The V end was cut by 11 bases, the J end by 0 bases, with 17 bases between. This CDR3 is built from 15 residues. The CDR3 sequence: CAVATGRSSYNEQFF. The CDR3, as DNA: TGTGCCGTAGCAACGGGCCGTAGCTCCTACAATGAGCAGTTCTTC.

This clonotype showed up many times. This chain connects TRBV27 to TRBJ1-6; D is unclear. CDR3 length: 17 amino acids. Germline values: CDR1 MNHEY, CDR2 SMNVEV (reference sequence). The V end was cut by 5 bases, the J end by 0 bases, with 14 bases between. CDR3 sequence reads: CASSLYWESSYNSPLHF. CDR3 nucleotides: TGTGCCAGCAGTCTGTATTGGGAAAGCTCCTATAATTCACCCCTCCACTTT.

This clonotype was seen a few times. A much larger clone lies one base from this, so it may be a read error. CDR3 bases: TGCAGCGCCCAACGGGGGGGAGCCAAAAACATTCAGTACTTC. It encodes CSAQRGGAKNIQYF. J is TRBJ2-4 and V is TRBV29-1; TRBD2 matches 8 bases. CDR1 is SQVTM, CDR2 ANQGSEA, per germline. The CDR3 consists of 14 residues. V lost 7 bases and J lost 0; bases outside the gene matches: 5.

This sequence joins TRBV20-1 and TRBJ2-1; D perhaps matches TRBD2 (6 bases). V shed 2 bases and J shed 5 bases, with 16 bases lying between them. Germline CDR1 and CDR2: DFQATT and SNEGSKA (reference sequence). There are 15 residues in the CDR3. The CDR3 sequence: CSARRRGSGNNEQFF. The CDR3 nucleotides are TGCAGTGCTAGAAGGAGGGGTAGTGGAAACAATGAGCAGTTCTTC.

The V gene is TRBV29-1, the J gene TRBJ1-1, with 9 bases matching TRBD1. In germline, CDR1 is SQVTM, CDR2 ANQGSEA. This CDR3 spans 14 amino acids. V trimming: 4 bases; J trimming: 4 bases; junction bases outside the gene matches: 7. This CDR3 reads CSVAAADRGTEAFF. The CDR3 DNA is TGCAGCGTTGCAGCCGCGGACAGGGGCACTGAAGCTTTCTTT.

In its sample, this clonotype was seen many times. V usage is TRBV28 and J usage is TRBJ2-5; 8 bases agree with TRBD2. Germline V gene data show CDR1 as MDHEN and CDR2 as SYDVKM. V shed 10 bases and J 4 bases; nucleotides not matched to a gene: 5. This CDR3 spans 12 amino acids. CDR3 nucleotide sequence: TGTGCCATCGGGGGGGGGCGAGAGACCCAGTACTTC. Protein product: CAIGGGRETQYF.

The V and J genes are TRBV20-1 and TRBJ1-3; the match to TRBD1 covers 8 bases. Germline V CDR1 and CDR2: DFQATT, SNEGSKA (reference sequence). This CDR3 spans 14 amino acids. V shed 4 bases, J shed 2 bases, and the junction held 4 bases outside the gene matches. The CDR3 sequence is CSATMDRAGNTIYF. The CDR3 region has the DNA TGCAGTGCTACTATGGACAGGGCTGGAAACACCATATATTTT.

This clonotype was found many times. The chain combines TRBV5-5 with TRBJ2-7, with D possibly called TRBD1 or TRBD2 (5 bases each). Between the trimmed V and J ends, which lost 1 base and 2 bases, there was a span of 13 bases. Germline V gene sequence: CDR1 SGHKS, CDR2 YYEKEE (reference sequence). This CDR3 has 15 residues. The CDR3 sequence: CASSLNGLGPYEQYF. CDR3 coding DNA: TGTGCCAGCAGCTTGAACGGGTTGGGACCCTACGAGCAGTACTTC.

To note about this clonotype: This may be a read error, as it is one base from a much larger clone. The chain has TRBV20-1 and TRBJ2-5; perhaps TRBD2 as D (5 bases). V dropped 0 bases and J dropped 11 bases, with 19 bases sitting between them. Germline CDR1 is DFQATT and CDR2 is SNEGSKA (reference sequence). CDR3 length: 14 residues. CDR3 DNA sequence: TGCAGTGCTAGAGAGGCTAGCCTCCGCAATGAGCAGTACTTC. This sequence encodes CSAREASLRNEQYF.

This clonotype has just a few counts. V is TRBV30 and J is TRBJ1-1; no clear D gene. The CDR3 length is 13 residues. Per the germline V gene, CDR1 is GTSNPN and CDR2 is SVGIG (reference sequence). Trimming removed 2 bases at V and 1 base at J, with 8 bases between. DNA for the CDR3: TGTGCCTGGAGTATCCAGCGGAACACTGAAGCTTTCTTT. It encodes CAWSIQRNTEAFF.